This T cell receptor (beta chain) was profiled in a study of response to subunit inactivated influenza vaccine. Each CDR3 protein gets one entry after TCRdb re-called the RT-PCR reads with MiXCR. Among about 540,000 distinct CDR3 sequences listed, approximately 20% were seen once. CDR1 SEHNR and CDR2 FQNEAQ come from the germline V gene (reference sequence). This CDR3 is built from 14 residues. V shed 3 bases, J shed 5 bases, and the junction held 7 bases outside the gene matches. These data were also reused for a study on T cells expressing NK-cell markers. That source reports: Generation of TCR beta cDNA was performed by 5'RACE template switching incorporating UMIs.

The clonotype originates from a man in his fifties who received an inactivated influenza vaccine. This specimen was CD4+ T cells sorted from PBMCs, taken 12 days after vaccination. This chain uses TRBV7-9 with TRBJ2-7; TRBD2 matches 7 bases. This CDR3 reads CASSFNGRWDEQYF. Here the CDR3 DNA reads TGTGCCAGCAGCTTTAACGGGAGGTGGGACGAGCAGTACTTC. The variable domain in full, with the rest retrieved from reference TRBV7-9 and TRBJ2-7, is DTGVSQNPRHKITKRGQNVTFRCDPISEHNRLYWYRQTLGQGPEFLTYFQNEAQLEKSRLLSDRFSAERPKGSFSTLEIQRTEQGDSAMYLCASSFNGRWDEQYFGPGTRLTVT.